One sample yielded the 15 T cell receptor beta chains listed below, sequenced in a study of T cells in Graves' hyperthyroidism and ophthalmopathy. The CDR3 regions of TCR beta were amplified from RNA transcripts. A set of HTBI primers served as the primers for a first-round RT-PCR of the TCR CDR3. One entry per CDR3 protein, called by TCRdb with MiXCR from the multiplex PCR reads. The profile shows about 400,000 distinct CDR3 sequences, less than 20% of them singletons. Sequenced material: blood. These receptors all come from a woman aged 18-30 years with Graves' hyperthyroidism.

This clonotype has at least ten counts. This chain joins TRBV12-3 or TRBV12-4 and TRBJ1-5; the D gene is possibly TRBD1 (6 bases). The CDR3 totals 14 residues. Trimming took off 2 bases at V and 6 bases at J, with 11 bases between the two ends. Here the CDR3 reads CASSLRGDGQPQHF. In DNA, the CDR3 is TGTGCCAGCAGTTTAAGGGGGGATGGTCAGCCCCAGCATTTT.

The chain has TRBV7-2 and TRBJ2-7; D remains ambiguous. Per the germline V gene, CDR1 is SGHTA and CDR2 is FQGNSA. The CDR3 is made up of 14 amino acids. The V gene lost 5 bases and the J gene lost 1 base, with 12 bases spanning the gap. The CDR3 is CASSRGRLSYEQYF. The CDR3 DNA follows: TGTGCCAGCAGCCGAGGCCGGCTATCCTACGAGCAGTACTTC.

This chain connects TRBV20-1 to TRBJ2-3; TRBD2 aligns across 15 bases. CDR1 and CDR2 (germline): DFQATT, SNEGSKA (reference sequence). With V trimmed by 6 bases and J by 2 bases, 18 bases remained unmatched. This CDR3 is 20 amino acids long. CDR3 residues: CSAGGTSGGKLLGATDTQYF. CDR3 coding DNA: TGCAGTGCCGGAGGGACTAGCGGGGGGAAACTCCTTGGGGCCACAGATACGCAGTATTTT.

The sample holds many counts of this clonotype. The V gene is TRBV12-3 or TRBV12-4, the J gene TRBJ2-7; D possibly matches TRBD1 or TRBD2 (5 bases each). The CDR3 sequence is 17 residues long. Trimming took 5 bases from V and 1 from J, leaving 21 bases between them. CDR3: CASSTTRGLTISYEQYF. The CDR3 DNA reads as TGTGCCAGCAGTACTACCCGGGGCCTGACCATTTCCTACGAGCAGTACTTC.

There are many counts of this clonotype. The gene calls are TRBV3-1 and TRBJ1-2; 8 bases map to TRBD1. Germline V gene lookup returns CDR1 LGHDT and CDR2 YNNKEL (reference sequence). The CDR3 is 13 amino acids. The CDR3 DNA reads as TGTGCGACCACGACAGGGGCTAACTATGGCTACACCTTC. Residues: CATTTGANYGYTF. The full variable domain, in which reference TRBV3-1 and TRBJ1-2 provide the parts outside the CDR3, is DTAVSQTPKYLVTQMGNDKSIKCEQNLGHDTMYWYKQDSKKFLKIMFSYNNKELIINETVPNRFSPKSPDKAHLNLHINSLELGDSAVYFCATTTGANYGYTFGSGTRLTVV.

The gene calls are TRBV5-1 and TRBJ2-5; D possibly corresponds to TRBD2 (6 bases). V lost 5 bases to trimming and J lost 0 bases, with 14 bases between them. CDR3 size: 15 residues. Germline CDR1 SGHRS, CDR2 YFSETQ. The CDR3 reads CASRGGTEDQETQYF. The CDR3 DNA is TGCGCCAGCAGGGGGGGTACAGAAGACCAAGAGACCCAGTACTTC. Full variable domain (outside the CDR3, taken from reference TRBV5-1 and TRBJ2-5): KAGVTQTPRYLIKTRGQQVTLSCSPISGHRSVSWYQQTPGQGLQFLFEYFSETQRNKGNFPGRFSGRQFSNSRSEMNVSTLELGDSALYLCASRGGTEDQETQYFGPGTRLLVL.

The chain is built from TRBV19 and TRBJ1-5; TRBD1 is a possible D gene (5 bases). The length of the CDR3 is 13 residues. Trimming removed 5 bases from V and 5 bases from J, with 10 bases in between. From germline, CDR1 is LNHDA and CDR2 SQIVND (reference sequence). The CDR3 spells CASSLRDYQPQHF. For the CDR3, the DNA is TGTGCCAGTAGTTTAAGGGACTATCAGCCCCAGCATTTT.

This clonotype was seen ten or more times. The chain combines TRBV7-8 with TRBJ2-3, with D perhaps being TRBD1 or TRBD2 (6 bases each). Germline loops: CDR1 SGHVS, CDR2 FQNEAQ. Trimming shortened V by 4 bases and J by 4 bases, and 21 bases separated the two germline ends. The CDR3 has 17 amino acids. The CDR3 DNA reads as TGTGCCAGCAGCTCCGCTGTGATGGGGGGCCTCTCAGATACGCAGTATTTT. As protein: CASSSAVMGGLSDTQYF. Based on the CDR3 plus reference TRBV7-8 and TRBJ2-3, the full variable domain is GAGVSQSPRYKVAKRGQDVALRCDPISGHVSLFWYQQALGQGPEFLTYFQNEAQLDKSGLPSDRFFAERPEGSVSTLKIQRTQQEDSAVYLCASSSAVMGGLSDTQYFGPGTRLTVL.

This clonotype has at least ten counts. The V call is TRBV28, the J call TRBJ2-3, with 9 bases identical to TRBD1. The CDR3 is 15 residues long. V was clipped by 4 bases and J by 6 bases; unmatched bases: 8. The germline gives CDR1 MDHEN, CDR2 SYDVKM. This chain's CDR3 is CASSSGGTGPDTQYF. The CDR3 region has the DNA TGTGCCAGCAGTTCTGGGGGGACAGGGCCCGATACGCAGTATTTT.

This clonotype was observed at least ten times. The chain has TRBV7-2 and TRBJ2-5; 12 bases match TRBD2. The junction had 9 bases not matched to a gene; V was cut back by 5 bases and J by 2 bases. CDR1 is SGHTA and CDR2 is FQGNSA in the germline V gene. This CDR3 has 17 residues. The CDR3, as DNA: TGTGCCAGCAGCCCGCTCGGGGGACTAGCGGGTCAAGAGACCCAGTACTTC. Its translation is CASSPLGGLAGQETQYF.

Written as DNA, the CDR3 is TGCGCCAGCAGCTTGACGGCGGTGGGGGACTATGGCTACACCTTC. Encoded protein: CASSLTAVGDYGYTF. This chain links TRBV5-1 with TRBJ1-2; perhaps TRBD1 as D (5 bases). Trimming shortened V by 1 base and J by 3 bases, and 13 bases separated the two germline ends. CDR1 and CDR2 (germline): SGHRS, YFSETQ. The CDR3 runs to 15 residues.

This clonotype was picked up a small number of times. CDR3 nucleotides: TGTGCCAGTAGTTCCGGGACAGTGCCCTCAAATGAGCAGTTCTTC. Its translation: CASSSGTVPSNEQFF. The chain recombines TRBV19 with TRBJ2-1; TRBD1 agrees at 7 bases. The junction had 11 bases not matched to a gene; V was cut back by 5 bases and J by 7 bases. There are 15 residues in the CDR3. In germline, CDR1 is LNHDA, CDR2 SQIVND (reference sequence).

The chain joins TRBV6-1 to TRBJ2-4; weak D call: TRBD1 (6 bases). Between the trimmed V and J ends, which lost 6 bases and 7 bases, there was a span of 16 bases. CDR1 is MNHNS, CDR2 SASEGT, per germline. The CDR3 has 14 amino acids. CDR3 nucleotides: TGTGCCAGCAGCGTACAGGGTTTCGGGAACATTCAGTACTTC. Translation: CASSVQGFGNIQYF.

This clonotype was detected many times. CDR3 nucleotides: TGTGCCAGCAGCCAAAAAACCCCGACCCAGTACTTC. Protein product: CASSQKTPTQYF. The V and J genes are TRBV3-1 and TRBJ2-5; no clear D gene. V shed 2 bases and J shed 7 bases, with 8 bases lying between them. Germline V gene sequence: CDR1 LGHDT, CDR2 YNNKEL (reference sequence). The CDR3 is 12 amino acids.

The J gene is TRBJ2-5, the V gene TRBV5-1; D not resolved. Trimming cost V 1 base and J 4 bases, with 17 bases left between them. CDR3 length: 16 residues. CDR1 and CDR2 (germline): SGHRS, YFSETQ. The DNA of the CDR3 is TGCGCCAGCAGCTTGAAGGTCGGGTGGGCCCGAGAGACCCAGTACTTC. Its translation: CASSLKVGWARETQYF. Full variable domain (rest looked up from reference TRBV5-1 and TRBJ2-5): KAGVTQTPRYLIKTRGQQVTLSCSPISGHRSVSWYQQTPGQGLQFLFEYFSETQRNKGNFPGRFSGRQFSNSRSEMNVSTLELGDSALYLCASSLKVGWARETQYFGPGTRLLVL.